This TCR beta chain was recorded in a study of Graves' ophthalmopathy and Graves' hyperthyroidism. Study in general: Untreated patients at initial diagnosis provided peripheral blood. Points from the study as a whole: In blood appeared most of the expanded thyroid clonotypes whose frequency exceeded 0.001. In separating ophthalmopathy from stable hyperthyroidism, a 13-signature model achieved 85% to 90% sensitivity and 70% to 83% specificity.

As the template, RNA transcripts were used to amplify TCR beta CDR3 regions. The workflow started with a first-round RT-PCR run with HTBI primers and then moved on to a second-round multiplex PCR. Using its own MiXCR run on the multiplex PCR reads, TCRdb lists one record per CDR3 protein. The sample holds hundreds of thousands of distinct CDR3 sequences, more than 20% seen once. Uncontrolled infections, other autoimmune diseases, pregnancy or lactation barred patients from enrollment. This clonotype was observed many times. Its antigen is undetermined. The TCR comes from a young woman with stable Graves' hyperthyroidism. Material: peripheral blood.

Written as DNA, the CDR3 is TGTGCCAGCAGACCCGACAGGGGTGAGGGGTACGAGCAGTACTTC. It is translated as CASRPDRGEGYEQYF. This sequence joins TRBV28 and TRBJ2-7, with TRBD1 matching 8 bases. Germline V lookup: CDR1 MDHEN, CDR2 SYDVKM. The CDR3 extends over 15 amino acids. V lost 6 bases, J lost 4 bases, and 11 bases stayed unmatched.